This T cell receptor beta chain was captured in a study of T cell responses to AZD1222 COVID-19 vaccine. Regarding this clone: Its antigen is unidentified. At the DNA level, this CDR3 is encoded by other sequences in the same sample as well.

Sequencing used immunoSEQ multiplex PCR; TCRdb keeps in-frame clones, though not all of them. Of about 200,000 clones in the sample, approximately 93% are singletons; the top ten hold around 1%. Study-wide results and caveats: Spike-wide vaccine-associated CD4 TCRs dominated at 160-218 and 743-854. Among AZD1222 vaccinees, only 5 to 7 were seropositive at baseline.

The receptor was derived from an adult who received the AZD1222 COVID-19 vaccine. This sample comprised peripheral blood, obtained 28 days after the second AZD1222 dose.

In nucleotides, the CDR3 is TGTGCCAGCTCACCAGGGACCTACGAGCAGTACTTC. Amino acid sequence: CASSPGTYEQYF. V is TRBV18 and J is TRBJ2-7, with unresolved D. Between the trimmed V and J ends, which lost 2 bases and 2 bases, there was a span of 4 bases. The CDR3 length is 12 residues. Germline V gene sequence: CDR1 KGHSH, CDR2 LQKENI.